A selection of T cell receptor beta chains follows, all from one sample in a study of technical replicates of blood from a handful of donors. Profiled with immunoSEQ multiplex PCR; TCRdb holds only in-frame clones, not every one. The sample holds tens of thousands of clones, about nine tenths seen once. Sequencing input: T cells isolated from PBMCs. These receptors all come from a human donor in good health. The CDR3 runs from the conserved cysteine through the conserved F or W. A D gene is named only where the DNA matches it firmly. Clone sizes are given selectively: once, few, many, or a class where the clone is expanded.

J gene,V gene,clone size,D gene,CDR3 length,CDR3 protein,CDR3 DNA
TRBJ1-4,TRBV7-6,NA,TRBD1,15,CASSLSGTVNEKLFF,TGTGCCAGCAGCCTCTCCGGGACAGTTAATGAAAAACTGTTTTTT
TRBJ2-3,TRBV11-2,NA,TRBD2,15,CASSPLAEITDTQYF,TGTGCCAGCAGCCCCCTAGCGGAAATCACAGATACGCAGTATTTT
TRBJ2-7,TRBV7-9,NA,NA,13,CASSLGPSYEQYF,TGTGCCAGCAGCTTAGGCCCCAGCTACGAGCAGTACTTC
TRBJ1-2,TRBV27,NA,NA,14,CASSSLGGADGYTF,TGTGCCAGCAGTTCGCTTGGGGGGGCAGATGGCTACACCTTC
TRBJ2-7,TRBV9,NA,TRBD2,14,CASSAGTTLYEQYF,TGTGCCAGCAGCGCCGGGACTACGCTATACGAGCAGTACTTC
TRBJ2-1,TRBV28,NA,TRBD2,16,CASSPPRGSSGRVQFF,TGTGCCAGCAGTCCCCCCCGAGGTTCGAGCGGGAGGGTGCAGTTCTTC
TRBJ2-2,TRBV7-3,NA,TRBD2,15,CASSSSGTLTGELFF,TGTGCCAGCAGTTCTAGCGGGACGCTCACCGGGGAGCTGTTTTTT
TRBJ2-1,TRBV6-5,NA,NA,15,CASSYSKQGRNEQFF,TGTGCCAGCAGTTACTCGAAACAGGGGAGGAATGAGCAGTTCTTC
TRBJ1-4,TRBV28,once,NA,15,CASSSPPGRLEKLFF,TGTGCCAGCAGTTCCCCCCCCGGGAGGTTGGAAAAACTGTTTTTT
TRBJ2-1,TRBV7-3,NA,TRBD2,18,CASSPAASGRTLYNEQFF,TGTGCCAGCAGCCCCGCGGCTAGCGGGAGGACACTTTACAATGAGCAGTTCTTC
TRBJ2-7,TRBV13,NA,TRBD1,15,CASSYRGESSYEQYF,TGTGCCAGCAGCTACAGGGGCGAAAGCTCCTACGAGCAGTACTTC
TRBJ2-7,TRBV4-3,NA,TRBD1,14,CASSPWTGNHEQYF,TGCGCCAGCAGCCCGTGGACAGGTAATCACGAGCAGTACTTC
TRBJ2-1,TRBV30,NA,TRBD2,14,CAWRGGSYHNEQFF,TGTGCCTGGAGGGGGGGGTCCTACCACAATGAGCAGTTCTTC
TRBJ2-1,TRBV30,NA,TRBD1,14,CAWSGDREYNEQFF,TGTGCCTGGAGTGGGGACAGGGAATACAATGAGCAGTTCTTC
TRBJ2-7,TRBV30,NA,TRBD1,11,CAQGQGYEQYF,TGTGCCCAGGGACAGGGCTACGAGCAGTACTTC
TRBJ1-1,TRBV11-2,NA,NA,15,CASSLFGGRDTEAFF,TGTGCCAGCAGCTTATTCGGGGGGCGGGACACTGAAGCTTTCTTT
TRBJ2-7,TRBV5-6,NA,NA,14,CASQLTGLGYEQYF,TGTGCCAGCCAATTAACTGGGCTCGGATACGAGCAGTACTTC
TRBJ1-1,TRBV5-4,NA,NA,12,CASRVEGTEAFF,TGTGCCAGCAGGGTGGAGGGTACTGAAGCTTTCTTT
TRBJ2-5,TRBV9,NA,NA,14,CASSPRLAVETQYF,TGTGCCAGCAGCCCCCGCCTAGCAGTAGAGACCCAGTACTTC
TRBJ2-4,TRBV11-2,once,NA,15,CASSLRRGPKNIQYF,TGTGCCAGCAGCCTACGCAGGGGCCCCAAAAACATTCAGTACTTC
TRBJ2-2,TRBV9,NA,NA,16,CASSVRGGGATGELFF,TGTGCCAGCAGCGTCAGAGGGGGGGGAGCCACCGGGGAGCTGTTTTTT
TRBJ2-5,TRBV28,once,TRBD1,14,CASSEQGATETQYF,TGTGCCAGCAGTGAACAGGGGGCCACGGAGACCCAGTACTTC
TRBJ2-3,TRBV25-1,NA,NA,15,CASSHGSSGTDTQYF,TGTGCCAGCAGCCACGGGAGTTCAGGGACAGATACGCAGTATTTT
TRBJ1-2,TRBV19,once,TRBD1,14,CASSMGQGITGYTF,TGTGCCAGTAGTATGGGACAGGGGATAACTGGCTACACCTTC
TRBJ2-5,TRBV2,once,TRBD1,12,CAGTGGWETQYF,TGTGCCGGAACAGGGGGCTGGGAGACCCAGTACTTC
TRBJ1-3,TRBV7-2,NA,NA,16,CASSPHLQGSGNTIYF,TGTGCCAGCAGCCCCCACCTACAGGGCTCTGGAAACACCATATATTTT
TRBJ2-2,TRBV18,NA,TRBD1,16,CASSPPGTVSRGELFF,TGTGCCAGCTCACCACCCGGGACAGTTTCTCGCGGGGAGCTGTTTTTT
TRBJ2-7,TRBV28,once,NA,14,CASSSGVGSYEQYF,TGTGCCAGTTCCTCAGGGGTCGGCTCCTACGAGCAGTACTTC
TRBJ1-5,TRBV10-3,NA,NA,14,CAISLQGEDQPQHF,TGTGCCATCTCGCTCCAGGGTGAAGATCAGCCCCAGCATTTT
TRBJ2-5,TRBV20-1,NA,NA,11,CSAGEKETQYF,TGCAGTGCTGGGGAGAAAGAGACCCAGTACTTC
TRBJ2-7,TRBV5-4,NA,TRBD2,15,CASSLVLAGVYEQYF,TGTGCCAGCAGCTTGGTTTTAGCGGGGGTCTACGAGCAGTACTTC
TRBJ2-2,TRBV4-2,NA,TRBD1,18,CASSQVTGGAWNTGELFF,TGTGCCAGCAGCCAAGTAACAGGGGGCGCTTGGAACACCGGGGAGCTGTTTTTT
TRBJ2-7,TRBV15,NA,TRBD1,14,CATSRNRGPYEQYF,TGTGCCACCAGCAGAAACAGGGGGCCCTACGAGCAGTACTTC
TRBJ2-5,TRBV4-3,NA,TRBD2,18,CASSQEFLGGGGKETQYF,TGCGCCAGCAGCCAAGAGTTTTTGGGGGGGGGTGGTAAAGAGACCCAGTACTTC
TRBJ1-4,TRBV27,NA,TRBD1,14,CASSLTGGGEKLFF,TGTGCCAGCAGTTTGACAGGGGGAGGGGAAAAACTGTTTTTT
TRBJ1-4,TRBV13,NA,NA,16,CASSLGFTQAHEKLFF,TGTGCCAGCAGCTTAGGCTTTACACAGGCCCACGAAAAACTGTTTTTT
TRBJ1-5,TRBV4-3,NA,NA,15,CASSQGLGGNQPQHF,TGCGCCAGCAGCCAAGGGCTAGGGGGCAATCAGCCCCAGCATTTT
TRBJ1-5,TRBV27,NA,TRBD1,13,CASTDRVNQPQHF,TGTGCCAGCACGGACAGGGTCAACCAGCCCCAGCATTTT
TRBJ1-5,TRBV5-5,NA,NA,14,CASSYGHNNQPQHF,TGTGCCAGCAGCTACGGACATAATAATCAGCCCCAGCATTTT
TRBJ2-7,TRBV19,NA,NA,13,CASSDPSSYEQYF,TGTGCCAGTAGTGACCCTAGCTCCTACGAGCAGTACTTC
TRBJ2-7,TRBV15,NA,NA,14,CATSRDRLVYEQYF,TGTGCCACCAGCAGAGATCGACTAGTCTACGAGCAGTACTTC
TRBJ2-2,TRBV30,NA,NA,14,CAWSVTQPTGELFF,TGTGCCTGGAGTGTAACACAGCCCACCGGGGAGCTGTTTTTT
TRBJ2-7,TRBV9,NA,TRBD1,15,CASSSGTGGAYEQYF,TGTGCCAGCAGCTCCGGGACAGGGGGAGCCTACGAGCAGTACTTC
TRBJ2-7,TRBV27,NA,NA,12,CASIASSYEQYF,TGTGCCAGCATCGCCAGCTCCTACGAGCAGTACTTC
TRBJ2-1,TRBV4-1,NA,NA,14,CASSQEGGFNEQFF,TGCGCCAGCAGCCAAGAAGGCGGTTTCAATGAGCAGTTCTTC
TRBJ1-5,TRBV19,NA,TRBD1,21,CASSSLRTGGFEWLSNQPQHF,TGTGCCAGTAGTTCTCTACGGACAGGGGGATTTGAATGGCTTAGCAATCAGCCCCAGCATTTT
TRBJ1-2,TRBV2,NA,NA,13,CASSPSLNYGYTF,TGTGCCAGCAGTCCCTCTTTGAACTATGGCTACACCTTC
TRBJ2-7,TRBV11-2,NA,NA,13,CASSLTDSYEQYF,TGTGCCAGCAGCTTGACAGACTCCTACGAGCAGTACTTC
TRBJ2-1,TRBV4-3,once,NA,18,CASSQDLILGGSYNEQFF,TGCGCCAGCAGCCAAGATCTTATACTGGGGGGCTCCTACAATGAGCAGTTCTTC
TRBJ2-6,TRBV10-3,NA,NA,14,CAISDSSGANVLTF,TGTGCCATCAGTGACAGCTCTGGGGCCAACGTCCTGACTTTC
TRBJ1-1,TRBV4-3,NA,NA,15,CASSLYTPQGDEAFF,TGCGCCAGCAGCCTATATACTCCACAGGGAGATGAAGCTTTCTTT